Below are 10 T cell receptor beta chains sequenced from a single sample in a study of T-cell reconstitution after alpha-beta-depleted transplantation in children. Unique molecular identifiers were used in preparing the TCRbeta library. MiXCR, run by TCRdb on the PCR reads, gives a single entry per CDR3 protein. The sample has about 270,000 distinct CDR3 sequences, approximately 9.8% seen once. Sequencing was performed on PBMCs from the stem cell graft donor, taken from the stem cell graft. The receptor source for this set is a human donor who donated a stem cell graft to a child with SCID.

This clonotype was seen many times. The chain combines TRBV29-1 with TRBJ2-2; TRBD1 matches at 7 bases. Trimming cost V 7 bases and J 5 bases; bases outside gene matches: 4. This CDR3 is built from 12 residues. Germline assignment: CDR1 SQVTM and CDR2 ANQGSEA. The CDR3, as DNA: TGCAGCGGGGGACAGTCTACCGGGGAGCTGTTTTTT. Its protein product is CSGGQSTGELFF.

This clonotype was recorded a few times. As DNA, the CDR3 is TGTGCCAGCTTTTCAGGGGGCCTGGGAGATACGCAGTATTTT. This sequence encodes CASFSGGLGDTQYF. This chain uses TRBV6-1 with TRBJ2-3; TRBD1 agrees at 8 bases. Germline V gives CDR1 MNHNS, CDR2 SASEGT. The trim removed 8 bases at V and 5 bases at J, leaving 9 bases unmatched. The CDR3 contains 14 residues.

There are many counts of this clonotype. The genes are TRBV10-3 and TRBJ2-1; D is ambiguous. V was trimmed by 2 bases and J by 1 base, leaving 9 bases between them. The CDR3 spans 15 residues. Looked up from germline, CDR1 is ENHRY and CDR2 is SYGVKD. CDR3 sequence (DNA): TGTGCCATCAGTGAGAGAGTAGCTTCCTACAATGAGCAGTTCTTC. Residues: CAISERVASYNEQFF.

This clonotype has a count of ten or more. J is TRBJ1-2 and V is TRBV4-1; D gene uncertain. V lost 0 bases and J 2 bases, leaving 7 bases between the germline ends. CDR1 MGHRA and CDR2 YSYEKL come from the germline V gene. This CDR3 region has 14 residues. The CDR3 DNA sequence: TGCGCCAGCAGCCAAGAAGGCGGCAACTATGGCTACACCTTC. This codes for CASSQEGGNYGYTF.

This clonotype was seen many times. This sequence joins TRBV4-1 and TRBJ2-1, with 9 nucleotides matching TRBD2. Germline CDR1 MGHRA, CDR2 YSYEKL. There are 17 residues in the CDR3. Germline trimming cut 1 base from V and 7 bases from J; bases unmatched to any gene: 11. The CDR3 sequence is CASSQGLAGARGNEQFF. In DNA, the CDR3 is TGCGCCAGCAGCCAAGGGTTAGCGGGGGCCAGGGGAAATGAGCAGTTCTTC.

Written as DNA, the CDR3 is TGCAGTGCTAGAGTCGGGACAGGGAATGGCTACACCTTC. It is translated as CSARVGTGNGYTF. The J gene is TRBJ1-2, the V gene TRBV20-1; 9 nucleotides align to TRBD1. In germline, CDR1 is DFQATT, CDR2 SNEGSKA (reference sequence). This CDR3 comprises 13 residues. The V and J ends lost 1 base and 6 bases, in that order; junction bases with no gene match: 3.

This rearrangement joins TRBV5-8 to TRBJ2-4, with no clear D. In germline, CDR1 is SGHTS, CDR2 YDEGEE. The CDR3 has 14 amino acids. Trimming removed 4 bases at V and 3 bases at J, with 11 bases between. As DNA, the CDR3 is TGTGCCAGCAGCCCATACAACAGCAAAAACATTCAGTACTTC. Translation: CASSPYNSKNIQYF. Complete variable domain (other parts from reference TRBV5-8 and TRBJ2-4): EAGVTQSPTHLIKTRGQQATLRCSPISGHTSVYWYQQALGLGLQFLLWYDEGEERNRGNFPPRFSGRQFPNYSSELNVNALELEDSALYLCASSPYNSKNIQYFGAGTRLSVL.

The chain employs TRBV7-9 and TRBJ2-5; D is undetermined. This CDR3 comprises 13 residues. V was cut by 5 bases and J by 5 bases, with 12 bases left in between. CDR1 and CDR2 (germline): SEHNR, FQNEAQ (reference sequence). CDR3 sequence reads: CASSPVVGETQYF. CDR3 DNA sequence: TGTGCCAGCAGCCCCGTCGTGGGCGAGACCCAGTACTTC.

The chain links TRBV11-3 to TRBJ1-1, with D uncertain. The CDR3 is made up of 11 amino acids. Between the trimmed V and J ends, which lost 5 bases and 8 bases, there was a span of 9 bases. Germline-derived CDR1 and CDR2 are SGHNT and YENEEA. The CDR3 region has the DNA TGTGCCAGCAGCGATTCGAGGGAAGCTTTCTTT. Translated: CASSDSREAFF.

The chain combines TRBV12-3 or TRBV12-4 with TRBJ2-1; 8 bases align to TRBD2. The CDR3 is 15 residues long. V trimming: 3 bases; J trimming: 5 bases; junction bases outside the gene matches: 6. CDR3 nucleotides: TGTGCCAGCAGTTTGGGCGGGACTAGGGACAATGAGCAGTTCTTC. Protein product: CASSLGGTRDNEQFF.